This TCR beta chain was sequenced in a study of chemoradiotherapy in HPV16-positive cancers. Profiled with immunoSEQ multiplex PCR; TCRdb holds only in-frame clones, not every one. The sample consists of about 15,000 clones, nearly 70% of them appearing once. This clone is medium-sized by share. The CDR3 length is 11 residues. CDR1 is SGHNT and CDR2 is YYREEE in the germline V gene (reference sequence). Trimming shortened V by 4 bases and J by 11 bases, and 12 bases separated the two germline ends. The receptor was derived from a human donor with HPV-associated anogenital cancer. Specimen: tumor tissue, collected from a patient who underwent chemoradiotherapy. This chain uses TRBV5-4 with TRBJ1-2; the D gene is possibly TRBD1 (6 bases). The CDR3 sequence is CASSATGWYTF. Here the CDR3 DNA reads TGTGCCAGCAGCGCCACAGGGTGGTACACCTTC.